Below are 30 T cell receptor beta chains sequenced from a single sample in a study of metastatic and nonmetastatic thyroid tumors. The entire patient cohort was treatment-naive prior to thyroid surgery. TCRdb reassembled clones from the PCR reads with MiXCR. The repertoire includes roughly 40,000 clones, about 12% of them detected once, and approximately 10% sits in the top ten. The sequenced sample was blood. The receptor source for this set is a male donor with papillary thyroid cancer or a benign thyroid nodule (not recorded which). Some clones in this sample may be carry-over from other donors' samples.

A remark on this clone: A much larger clone differs by one base, so this may be a read error. The genes are TRBV6-1 and TRBJ2-5, with TRBD2 matching 13 bases. J lost 3 bases, V lost 8 bases, and 9 bases had no gene match. This CDR3 has 16 residues. The V gene's germline CDR1 is MNHNS and CDR2 SASEGT. CDR3 nucleotide sequence: TGTGCCAGCGGTAGAGAAGGACTAGCGGGAGAAGAGACCCAGTACTTC. Protein: CASGREGLAGEETQYF.

This clone came up many times. The junction shows a germline mismatch at one end, possibly a read error. V is TRBV7-9 and J is TRBJ2-1; D is ambiguous. The CDR3 sequence is 14 residues long. CDR1 is SEHNR and CDR2 is FQNEAQ in the germline V gene (reference sequence). CDR3 in amino acids: CAGSLNDGYNEQFF. CDR3 nucleotide sequence: TGTGCCGGCAGCTTAAACGACGGCTACAATGAGCAGTTCTTC.

This clone has just a few counts. A much larger clone lies a single base off, so this may be a read error. The CDR3 DNA is TGCAGCGTTGCTCACAGCTCCTACGAGCAGCACTTC. This encodes CSVAHSSYEQHF. The J gene is TRBJ2-7, the V gene TRBV29-1; no clear D. This CDR3 region has 12 residues. Looked up from germline, CDR1 is SQVTM and CDR2 is ANQGSEA.

The sample holds many counts of this clone. Other DNA sequences from this sample encode an identical CDR3 as well. This chain links TRBV18 with TRBJ2-7; D is ambiguous. Germline V gene sequence: CDR1 KGHSH, CDR2 LQKENI. Trimming pared 2 bases from V and 7 bases from J, leaving 12 bases between. The CDR3 totals 13 residues. The CDR3, as DNA: TGTGCCAGCTCACCAGGTCCCCTCCGAGAGCAGTACTTC. It encodes CASSPGPLREQYF. The entire variable domain, with the rest obtained from reference TRBV18 and TRBJ2-7, is as follows: NAGVMQNPRHLVRRRGQEARLRCSPMKGHSHVYWYRQLPEEGLKFMVYLQKENIIDESGMPKERFSAEFPKEGPSILRIQQVVRGDSAAYFCASSPGPLREQYFGPGTRLTVT.

This clone showed up many times. The chain is built from TRBV2 and TRBJ2-1; 10 nucleotides align to TRBD1. CDR1 is SNHLY and CDR2 is FYNNEI in the germline V gene. The CDR3 is made up of 15 amino acids. V was clipped by 10 bases and J by 7 bases; unmatched bases: 13. The DNA for the CDR3 is TGTGCCACCCAGAGGACAGGGGGTAGGGGGAATGAGCAGTTCTTC. Encoded protein: CATQRTGGRGNEQFF.

Comments on this clone: At one end, the junction sequence differs from germline, possibly due to a read error. The rearrangement uses TRBV10-3 and TRBJ1-1; no firm D call. Germline V gene data show CDR1 as ENHRY and CDR2 as SYGVKD. This CDR3 spans 14 amino acids. Here the CDR3 DNA reads TGTACCATCAATGGAGTCGGGGTGAACACTGAAGCTTTCTTT. Protein sequence: CTINGVGVNTEAFF.

In this sample, this clone turned up many times. The chain is built from TRBV20-1 and TRBJ1-5; unclear D gene. CDR3 length: 14 residues. Trimming removed 5 bases at V and 7 bases at J, with 18 bases between. The V gene's germline CDR1 is DFQATT and CDR2 SNEGSKA (reference sequence). CDR3 in DNA: TGCAGTGCTCCGGTGGGAAGGGCCGAACAGCCCCAGCATTTT. Amino acid sequence: CSAPVGRAEQPQHF.

This clone was seen repeatedly, ten times or more. The chain has TRBV20-1 and TRBJ2-7; 9 nucleotides match TRBD1. V lost 1 base to trimming and J lost 5 bases; unmatched junction nucleotides: 12. Germline V gene data show CDR1 as DFQATT and CDR2 as SNEGSKA (reference sequence). CDR3 size: 16 residues. In DNA, the CDR3 is TGCAGTGCTAGAGCTCGTACCGGGACAGGGAGGAACGAGCAGTACTTC. Residues: CSARARTGTGRNEQYF.

This clone was counted ten times or more. The chain recombines TRBV11-1 with TRBJ2-1, with 7 bases that match TRBD2. The V segment lost 6 bases and the J segment 6 bases; nucleotides outside the gene matches: 8. CDR3 size: 14 residues. In germline, CDR1 is SGHAT, CDR2 FQDESV (reference sequence). The CDR3 region is CASSISWTSNEQFF. In nucleotides, the CDR3 is TGTGCCAGCAGTATTAGCTGGACTAGCAATGAGCAGTTCTTC.

The rearrangement links TRBV5-1 to TRBJ2-1, with TRBD1 matching 9 bases. The CDR3 consists of 17 residues. The V and J ends lost 0 bases and 9 bases, in that order; junction bases with no gene match: 13. The germline gives CDR1 SGHRS, CDR2 YFSETQ. Here the CDR3 reads CASSLEPVPGQGVEQFF. The DNA of the CDR3 is TGCGCCAGCAGCTTGGAACCCGTCCCGGGACAGGGTGTTGAGCAGTTCTTC.

In regard to this clone: This may be a read error: a much more frequent sequence differs by one nucleotide. The rearrangement links TRBV3-1 to TRBJ2-5; 10 bases map to TRBD1. Germline loops: CDR1 LGHDT, CDR2 YNNKEL (reference sequence). The length of the CDR3 is 15 residues. After removal of 7 bases from V and 6 bases from J, the junction contained 11 bases not matched to a gene. The CDR3 bases are TGTGCCAGCATCCGAGGACAGGGGGGTTATCAGACCCAGTACTTC. This codes for CASIRGQGGYQTQYF.

In its sample, this clone was seen many times. The chain links TRBV7-9 to TRBJ1-5; weak D call: TRBD1 (5 bases). The CDR3 covers 15 residues. Trimming stripped 5 bases from V and 0 bases from J, with 11 bases between. Germline loops: CDR1 SEHNR, CDR2 FQNEAQ (reference sequence). CDR3 bases: TGTGCCAGCAGCCCCGGGGACTATAGCAATCAGCCCCAGCATTTT. This translates into CASSPGDYSNQPQHF.

This clone was seen at least ten times. The chain recombines TRBV19 with TRBJ2-3; perhaps TRBD2 as D (6 bases). Trimming pared 0 bases from V and 2 bases from J, leaving 15 bases between. The CDR3 loop spans 17 amino acids. The germline V gene has CDR1 LNHDA and CDR2 SQIVND (reference sequence). For the CDR3, the DNA is TGTGCCAGTAGTATAGATACGGCGACTAGTCACACAGATACGCAGTATTTT. Protein sequence: CASSIDTATSHTDTQYF.

This clone was counted at least ten times. The chain joins TRBV7-9 to TRBJ2-7, with D maybe TRBD2 (7 bases). The CDR3 has 15 amino acids. The V gene lost 5 bases and the J gene lost 1 base, with 15 bases spanning the gap. The V gene's germline CDR1 is SEHNR and CDR2 FQNEAQ (reference sequence). CDR3 amino acids: CASSLGGQGSYEQYF. Here the CDR3 DNA reads TGTGCCAGCAGCCTGGGGGGGCAGGGGTCCTACGAGCAGTACTTC.

This clone is termed medium-sized (0.01 to 0.1%). The rearrangement joins TRBV28 to TRBJ2-7, with D unresolved. Germline lookup yields CDR1 MDHEN and CDR2 SYDVKM. The ends were cut back, 11 bases at V and 5 bases at J, with 16 bases in the middle. The CDR3 contains 12 residues. CDR3 protein: CAASPGWNEQYF. CDR3 sequence (DNA): TGTGCCGCATCGCCCGGGTGGAACGAGCAGTACTTC.

This clone was seen ten or more times. V is TRBV15 and J is TRBJ1-5; TRBD1 matches 7 bases. This CDR3 contains 18 residues. Germline V CDR1 and CDR2: LNHNV, YYDKDF (reference sequence). The junction had 11 bases not matched to a gene; V was cut back by 0 bases and J by 3 bases. The CDR3 DNA reads TGTGCCACCAGCAGAGATGGGCAGGGGGAAGCAGACAATCAGCCCCAGCATTTT. This sequence encodes CATSRDGQGEADNQPQHF.

In its sample, this clone was seen many times. V gene TRBV20-1 combines with J gene TRBJ2-1, with TRBD1 as a possible D gene (5 bases). Germline V gives CDR1 DFQATT, CDR2 SNEGSKA (reference sequence). Trimming pared 0 bases from V and 5 bases from J, leaving 14 bases between. The CDR3 is 15 residues long. The CDR3 nucleotides are TGCAGTGCTAGAGATCTGGGGCACTTTGACAATGAGCAGTTCTTC. Translation: CSARDLGHFDNEQFF.

This clone was found many times. The CDR3 carries no conserved terminal phenylalanine or tryptophan, so it likely arises from a read error. This CDR3 is also generated by other DNA sequences in the sample. The chain couples TRBV27 to TRBJ1-5, with D maybe TRBD1 (6 bases). Trimming removed 2 bases at V and 0 bases at J, with 14 bases between. The CDR3 has 17 residues. Per germline, CDR1 MNHEY and CDR2 SMNVEV (reference sequence). CDR3 loop: CASSLTGIPPSNQPQHL. The CDR3 coding sequence is TGTGCCAGCAGTTTAACAGGGATCCCACCTAGCAATCAGCCCCAGCATCTT.

This clone was seen ten or more times. In DNA form, the CDR3 reads TGTGCCAGCAGCTTAGAACCCTACAATGAGCAGTTCTTC. This codes for CASSLEPYNEQFF. The chain links TRBV11-3 to TRBJ2-1; D is ambiguous. Germline-derived CDR1 and CDR2 are SGHNT and YENEEA. CDR3 length: 13 residues. Trimming removed 0 bases at V and 2 bases at J, with 2 bases between.

This clone has only a few counts. Being one base from a much bigger clone, this may be a read error. The chain couples TRBV2 to TRBJ2-1, with D maybe TRBD2 (5 bases). This CDR3 has 14 amino acids. Trimming took 5 bases from V and 9 from J, leaving 17 bases between them. The germline CDR1 and CDR2 sequences are SNHLY and FYNNEI. The CDR3 here is CASSPSWTYGEQFF. CDR3 nucleotide sequence: TGTGCCAGCAGTCCTAGCTGGACCTACGGTGAGCAGTTCTTC.

V and J are TRBV18 and TRBJ1-1; 8 bases fit TRBD1. V dropped 2 bases and J dropped 6; count of bases not matched to a gene: 2. The CDR3 covers 13 residues. The germline V gene encodes CDR1 KGHSH and CDR2 LQKENI. CDR3 in amino acids: CASSPDRGSEAFF. Here the CDR3 DNA reads TGTGCCAGCTCACCAGACAGGGGCTCTGAAGCTTTCTTT.

This clone was seen at least ten times. This chain uses TRBV6-1 with TRBJ1-1; tentative D call: TRBD1 (6 bases). The CDR3 covers 15 residues. Between the trimmed V and J ends, which lost 5 bases and 5 bases, there was a span of 18 bases. The germline CDR1 and CDR2 sequences are MNHNS and SASEGT. The DNA for the CDR3 is TGTGCCAGCAGTTCTGGGGCGGGTAGGGGGACTGAAGCTTTCTTT. It is translated as CASSSGAGRGTEAFF.

Many counts were recorded for this clone. At one boundary the junction diverges from the germline segment, which might be a read error. The rearrangement joins TRBV7-2 to TRBJ1-3, with D perhaps matching TRBD1 (5 bases). Per germline, CDR1 SGHTA and CDR2 FQGNSA. CDR3 size: 15 residues. The CDR3 sequence is CASSISGLSGSTIYF. The CDR3 DNA sequence: TGTGCCAGCAGCATCTCGGGACTCTCTGGAAGCACCATATATTTT.

This clone showed up many times. The J gene is TRBJ2-7, the V gene TRBV11-1; 9 positions match TRBD2. The length of the CDR3 is 17 residues. Looked up from germline, CDR1 is SGHAT and CDR2 is FQDESV (reference sequence). Germline trimming cut 5 bases from V and 0 bases from J; bases unmatched to any gene: 11. CDR3 sequence (DNA): TGTGCCAGCAGCCCCCTTCTGGCGGGGGGGAACTCCTACGAGCAGTACTTC. It is translated as CASSPLLAGGNSYEQYF.

This clone was counted at least ten times. The genes are TRBV20-1 and TRBJ2-5; D might be TRBD1 or TRBD2, each matching 5 bases. Germline loops: CDR1 DFQATT, CDR2 SNEGSKA (reference sequence). Trimming left V 3 bases short and J 5 bases short, with 19 bases between. The CDR3 is made up of 15 amino acids. CDR3: CSARVPPGLVETQYF. The CDR3 coding sequence is TGCAGTGCTAGGGTACCACCGGGGCTGGTTGAGACCCAGTACTTC.

The CDR3 region is CASSQVWGNNNEQFF. CDR3 sequence (DNA): TGCGCCAGCAGCCAAGTATGGGGGAACAACAATGAGCAGTTCTTC. This sequence joins TRBV4-3 and TRBJ2-1; D may match TRBD1 or TRBD2 (5 bases each). Germline assignment: CDR1 LGHNA and CDR2 YSLEER. Trimming pared 1 base from V and 5 bases from J, leaving 12 bases between. The CDR3 length is 15 residues.

This clone came up many times. The chain recombines TRBV24-1 with TRBJ2-1; D is undetermined. The CDR3 sequence is 13 residues long. V lost 5 bases to trimming and J lost 6 bases, with 10 bases between them. Germline CDR1 is KGHDR and CDR2 is SFDVKD. The CDR3: CATSGAGSNEQFF. CDR3 coding DNA: TGTGCCACCAGTGGTGCAGGCTCCAATGAGCAGTTCTTC.

This clone appeared many times. V usage is TRBV7-2 and J usage is TRBJ2-3, with TRBD2 matching 13 bases. Germline V gives CDR1 SGHTA, CDR2 FQGNSA. CDR3 length equals 15 residues. With 7 bases clipped from V and 4 bases from J, the junction kept 5 bases outside the gene matches. The CDR3 reads CASTGLAGAPDTQYF. In nucleotides, the CDR3 is TGTGCCAGCACCGGACTAGCGGGAGCTCCAGATACGCAGTATTTT.

This clone was recorded many times. The rearrangement joins TRBV19 to TRBJ2-7; D might be TRBD2 (6 bases). The CDR3 has 13 residues. Germline CDR1 is LNHDA and CDR2 is SQIVND (reference sequence). V was pared by 4 bases and J by 6 bases, with 13 bases between. The CDR3 loop is CASSNGGPGEQYF. DNA of the CDR3: TGTGCCAGTAGTAACGGAGGGCCGGGCGAGCAGTACTTC.

This clone was observed at least ten times. This rearrangement joins TRBV6-2 or TRBV6-3 to TRBJ2-1; D is perhaps TRBD2 (6 bases). In germline, CDR1 is MNHEY, CDR2 SVGEGT. The germline V and J ends were trimmed by 0 bases and 4 bases, with 10 bases remaining between them. CDR3 size: 15 residues. CDR3 sequence (DNA): TGTGCCAGCAGTTACTCGGTAGCGGTTTACAATGAGCAGTTCTTC. Translating it yields CASSYSVAVYNEQFF.